Included here is one T cell receptor (beta chain) sequence, with context. Authors' processing steps: Nucleated cell number was recorded as an estimate derived from reference gene primer amplification. TCRdb keeps only in-frame clones here, not all; method: immunoSEQ multiplex PCR. D and trimming were read from the DNA, whereas the V and J calls and clone size are those reported in that table. Of 150,000 to 190,000 clones in the sample, 85% to 90% were seen once. This sample is drawn from a study of blood T cell repertoires in COVID-19. Study background: Material from acute and convalescent COVID-19 was sourced from the United States, Italy and Spain. The analysed material was cDNA or gDNA that came from T cells, B-cell-depleted T cells, or PBMCs.

Material: peripheral blood. The TCR originated in a woman aged 40 to 50 with acute or convalescent COVID-19.

The CDR3 DNA sequence: TGCGCCAGCAGCCTCATGGGCGGGAAACTCCAAGAGACCCAGTACTTC. This sequence encodes CASSLMGGKLQETQYF. V usage is TRBV5-1 and J usage is TRBJ2-5; tentative D call: TRBD2 (6 bases). Trimming stripped 4 bases from V and 1 base from J, with 17 bases between. The CDR3 spans 16 residues. Looked up from germline, CDR1 is SGHRS and CDR2 is YFSETQ.